This T cell receptor (beta chain) was sequenced in a study of post-analysis software for immune sequencing data. Comment on this clonotype: Its antigen is undetermined. At one end, the junction sequence differs from germline, possibly due to a read error.

The study, taken as a whole, reports: TRBV segments more frequent in patients than in controls numbered five and included TRBV5-6, TRBV5-1 and TRBV20-1. When compared against controls, multiple sclerosis patients showed significantly lower normalized Chao1 diversity.

Unique molecular identifiers had been added to the TCR beta cDNA libraries. TCRdb recomputed calls from the PCR reads with MiXCR, one row per CDR3 protein. The sample lists about 820,000 distinct CDR3 sequences, approximately 53% occurring once. The CDR3 covers 17 residues. The TCR sequence derives from a girl aged 5-17 years with multiple sclerosis. The chain recombines TRBV5-3 with TRBJ2-7; D perhaps matches TRBD2 (6 bases). TRBV5-3 is placed among ORFs of uncertain function. Sequencing used blood. CDR3 DNA: TGTGCCAGCAGCTTAGGTCAAGTAAAGACTAGCTCCTACGAGCAGTACTTC. It codes for CASSLGQVKTSSYEQYF.